The present T cell receptor (beta chain) was sequenced within a study of early T cells in non-severe SARS-CoV-2 infection (dated by TCRdb to the early 2020s). Concerning the study at large: TCR sequencing used bulk RNA from unsorted whole blood, so alpha and beta chains could not be paired.

Receptor libraries were prepared by 5' RACE. The sequencing machine was a NextSeq 500. To correct for sequencing error and PCR bias, the TCR library protocol tagged individual cDNA molecules with unique molecular identifiers. TCR alpha and beta chains were both sequenced, and the abundances of alpha and beta sequences in each sample were closely correlated with each other. Concerning the study's data processing: Decombinator V4 was used to annotate TCR sequences for V gene, J gene and CDR3. TCRs were defined as expanded if a significant change between any two time points was detected under a Poisson model with p below 0.0001. TCR abundances were normalised to the total number of TCRs sequenced per sample and were expressed as counts per million. MAIT TCRs were defined by TRAV1-2 paired with TRAJ12, TRAJ20 or TRAJ33, and iNKT TCRs by TRAV10 paired with TRAJ18. VDJdb, accessed on 1 November 2021, was searched for TCRs annotated for CMV, EBV and SARS-CoV-2, and TCRs annotated for more than one antigen were excluded. The public reads were reprocessed in TCRdb via fastp at Q25 and MiXCR, keeping in-frame beta chains. Rows are combined by CDR3 protein, so each entry shows the most common genes and DNA. The V and J calls reflect TCRdb's pipeline rather than the authors' work. The sample table holds more than 20,000 distinct CDR3 sequences, of which around 4% were seen once. The biggest ten clones account for more than 1.1% of the sample.

A case-control design nested within a healthcare worker cohort in London, UK, was used, with weekly nasopharyngeal swab PCR tests and blood sampling performed. Between 23 and 31 March 2020, the week of the UK lockdown, healthcare workers were enrolled and then followed up weekly for as long as 16 weeks. The investigation overall reported the following: VDJdb matching was skewed toward anti-spike CD8 responses, so virus-specific expansions were likely underestimated and private and CD4 specificities were missed.

The junction carries 10 bases between V and J, which are trimmed by 2 bases and 6 bases respectively. The cysteine opens and the phenylalanine closes a CDR3 of 12 amino acids. Only the CDR3 portion is preserved as DNA: 36 bases, with reading frame beginning at the first base. The germline V gene (reference sequence) specifies GTSNPN as CDR1 and SVGIG as CDR2. This clonotype was seen many times. Its antigen has not been determined. Base qualities are not provided; no much larger clone lies one nucleotide away. The receptor comes from an adult who was a healthcare worker with PCR-confirmed SARS-CoV-2 infection or an uninfected control (not recorded which). The chain is assembled from TRBV30 and TRBJ1-1, and TRBD1 may be the D gene, going by 6 matching bases. Sequencing was done on a sample of whole blood. The DNA sequence reads TGTGCCTGGAGTAAGGACAGTTCTGAAGCTTTCTTT. Translated, this is CAWSKDSSEAFF.